This T cell receptor beta chain is drawn from a study of T cells in Graves' hyperthyroidism and ophthalmopathy. Germline assignment: CDR1 LNHDA and CDR2 SQIVND (reference sequence). With 5 bases removed from V and 13 bases from J, the gap between germline ends came to 15 bases. There are 12 residues in the CDR3. Amplification of TCR beta CDR3 regions was performed using RNA transcripts as template. The HTBI primer set served for first-round RT-PCR of the TCR CDR3. One entry per CDR3 protein, called by TCRdb with MiXCR from the multiplex PCR reads. The data show hundreds of thousands of distinct CDR3 sequences, under 15% seen once. Patients were excluded for uncontrolled infection, other autoimmune disease, pregnancy or lactation. PBMCs were obtained from 10 ml fresh peripheral blood.

The specimen was blood. The receptor was isolated from a woman aged 25 to 39 with Graves' hyperthyroidism. This sequence joins TRBV19 and TRBJ2-4; maybe TRBD1 (5 bases). The CDR3: CASSLQDTEQYF. The CDR3 DNA follows: TGTGCCAGTAGTCTCCAGGACACCGAACAGTACTTC.